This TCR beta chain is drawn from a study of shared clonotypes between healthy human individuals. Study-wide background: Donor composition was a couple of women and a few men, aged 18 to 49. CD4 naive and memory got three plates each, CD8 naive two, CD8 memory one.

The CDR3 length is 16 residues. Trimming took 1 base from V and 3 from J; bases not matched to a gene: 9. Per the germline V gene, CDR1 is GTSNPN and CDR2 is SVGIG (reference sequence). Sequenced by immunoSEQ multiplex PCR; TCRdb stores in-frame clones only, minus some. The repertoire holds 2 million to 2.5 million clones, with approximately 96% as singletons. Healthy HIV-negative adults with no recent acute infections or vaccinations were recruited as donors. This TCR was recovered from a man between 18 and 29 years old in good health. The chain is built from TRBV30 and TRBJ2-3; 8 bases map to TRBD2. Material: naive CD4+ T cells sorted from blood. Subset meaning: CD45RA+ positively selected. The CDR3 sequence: CAWSAEAGGRTDTQYF. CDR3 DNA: TGTGCCTGGAGTGCAGAGGCGGGGGGCCGGACAGATACGCAGTATTTT.